This T cell receptor (beta chain) was captured in a study of PD-L1 blockade in urothelial cancer. Clones were sequenced by immunoSEQ multiplex PCR, and TCRdb holds only the in-frame ones, with some missing. The data hold around 40,000 clones, with about 89% observed a single time. Germline V gene sequence: CDR1 MNHEY, CDR2 SMNVEV (reference sequence). The length of the CDR3 is 15 residues. The V gene end was trimmed by 7 bases and the J gene end by 5 bases; junction bases not matched to a gene: 7. The material was PBMCs, obtained around atezolizumab (anti-PD-L1) treatment. V gene TRBV27 combines with J gene TRBJ2-7; TRBD2 agrees at 14 bases. The receptor was isolated from a man in his 60s with urothelial cancer. The CDR3 nucleotides read TGTGCCAGCAAACTGACTAGCGGGGGGGGCGACGAGCAGTACTTC. Protein product: CASKLTSGGGDEQYF.